This T cell receptor beta chain was found in a study of OX40 agonist ivuxolimab in advanced cancers. Whole-study context: With ivuxolimab, an agonistic anti-OX40 (CD134) antibody, patients were treated. Prior checkpoint blockade (anti-PD-1, anti-PD-L1 or anti-CTLA-4) was permitted; about 40% had it.

This CDR3 comprises 20 residues. V was trimmed by 4 bases and J by 0 bases, leaving 26 bases between them. Comment on this clone: Its antigen is still unknown.

General study points: Relatively little clonal expansion, among the lowest observed, appeared in partial responders at 0.1-3.0 mg/kg.

The assay was immunoSEQ multiplex PCR, and TCRdb's table has in-frame clones only and misses some. The data hold almost 50,000 clones, with roughly 80% observed a single time. This TCR derives from an adult with an advanced solid tumor such as melanoma, head and neck, liver or kidney cancer. Sequencing was performed on CD4+ or CD8+ T cells sorted from blood, taken in a trial of the OX40 agonist ivuxolimab. This chain joins TRBV5-3 and TRBJ1-5, with a tentative D call TRBD1 (6 bases). TRBV5-3 is recorded as an ORF, its role being uncertain. The CDR3 DNA follows: TGTGCCAGAAGCGACAGCAGGGGTAGGAGCGGAGGGGATAGCAATCAGCCCCAGCATTTT. Translating gives CARSDSRGRSGGDSNQPQHF.